This TCR beta chain was captured by sequencing in a study of shared clonotypes between healthy human individuals (dated by TCRdb to the early 2020s). About the study as a whole: Two women and three men aged 18 to 49 years were included in the cohort. Per donor, three plates each were used for CD4 naive and CD4 memory, two for CD8 naive, and one for CD8 memory. The study deeply sequenced blood TCR repertoires of five healthy adults to estimate repertoire size and the extent of clonotype sharing between individuals. Different laboratories and diverse techniques were used to prepare libraries and sequence TCR repertoires, to increase sequencing depth and limit assay-specific biases. Each donor's leukapheresis produced roughly between roughly 0.85 and 10 billion PBMCs.

Study-wide conclusions, independent of this receptor: Estimated clonotype richness was generally larger for naive than for memory subsets. Even with the large sequencing depth, rarefaction of the sorted-subset datasets indicated that sequencing was incomplete. When a handful of donors were compared, the shared fraction of clonotypes was approximately 5% for naive CD4, around 3.6% for naive CD8, 2.3% for memory CD4, and approximately 0.4% for memory CD8. Sampling was restricted to blood, and TCR repertoires in tissue are likely to differ from TCR repertoires in blood. Based on pairwise subsampling, the degree of clonotype sharing among donors was expected to be affected by sequencing depth. Compared with non-shared clonotypes, the clonotypes found in all four sorted-subset donors had higher generation probabilities. The genetic and exposure-history diversity represented was limited by the small number of donors.

V is pared back by 2 bases and J by 5 bases, with 6 bases lying between the germline termini. Counted from cysteine to phenylalanine, this CDR3 has 12 amino acids. Only the CDR3 region is kept as DNA, spanning 36 bases read in frame from base 1. The germline V gene (reference sequence) specifies MNHNY as CDR1 and SVGAGI as CDR2. With regard to this clone: The antigen it binds to is not known. One base away there is no much larger clone; base qualities are not given.

Using the deep immunoSEQ assay, TCR CDR3 regions were amplified from genomic DNA by multiplex PCR. Extracted genomic DNA from each cell subset was spread evenly across all wells of several immunoSEQ 96-well plates, with each plate serving as a replicate. For sorted subsets, around 200 ng genomic DNA, equal to some 30,000 T cell genomes, was loaded into each replicate PCR. Purified libraries were measured with a Qubit 3.0 fluorometer, size-checked on a Bioanalyzer 2100, and measured again with the KAPA Library Quantification kit. Every immunoSEQ 96-well plate was sequenced on a separate single-read 150-cycle Illumina NextSeq 550 flow cell. On the study's bioinformatics: Because only junctional sequences without quality scores were contained in the immunoSEQ output, filtering matching that applied to full-length reads could not be performed. To assign V/J genes and CDR3, sequences were annotated against IMGT germline references using PyIR, a Python wrapper for IgBLAST v1.9. Reads were filtered out if the reads had weak V/J assignments (E-value above 1e-6), no CDR3, stop codons, out-of-frame junctions, or ambiguous translated residues. V3J clonotypes were defined as sequences sharing an identical inferred V gene, J gene, and CDR3 amino acid sequence. Percentage overlap between repertoires was calculated by dividing the number of shared unique clonotypes by the size of the smaller repertoire. Richness of each repertoire was evaluated using RTK rarefaction, the Chao1 estimator, and Recon v2.1 estimates of unobserved clonotypes. Generation probabilities were computed with OLGA for all TCRbeta clonotypes obtained by the gDNA method from several donors. The clones in this table, taken by TCRdb from immuneACCESS, are in-frame only. Not every clone is retained; where verified, under half of the shortfall comes from an unresolved V gene, and the cause of the rest is unknown. The V and J calls and clone size were taken over from that table, and D and trimming were inferred from the DNA. For this sample there are roughly 680,000 clones; roughly 72% appear just once. The ten largest clonotypes hold more than 1.5% of the sample.

Donors were healthy HIV-negative adults with no recently reported acute infections or vaccinations. Every donor was a Caucasian adult residing in Nashville, Tennessee, USA. CD4+ T cells were enriched by magnetic negative selection; naive cells were then positively selected on CD45RA, and the negative fraction formed the memory subset. Blood was obtained by leukapheresis, after which PBMCs were separated by Ficoll-Histopaque density gradient centrifugation and cryopreserved in liquid nitrogen vapor phase. Purity and quantity of every magnetically sorted T cell population were checked by analytical flow cytometry. From each sorted fraction, genomic DNA was isolated and quantified by UV absorbance on a Nanodrop 2000c.

The chain is encoded by TRBV6-6 joined to TRBJ1-1, with the D gene not confidently named. Source material: memory CD4+ T cells sorted from blood. What the cell subset or site label conveys for this sample: CD45RA-negative fraction. This sequence originates from a woman under 40 in good health. The CDR3 corresponds to CASSYVGTEAFF. DNA sequence: TGTGCCAGCAGTTACGTAGGGACTGAAGCTTTCTTT.